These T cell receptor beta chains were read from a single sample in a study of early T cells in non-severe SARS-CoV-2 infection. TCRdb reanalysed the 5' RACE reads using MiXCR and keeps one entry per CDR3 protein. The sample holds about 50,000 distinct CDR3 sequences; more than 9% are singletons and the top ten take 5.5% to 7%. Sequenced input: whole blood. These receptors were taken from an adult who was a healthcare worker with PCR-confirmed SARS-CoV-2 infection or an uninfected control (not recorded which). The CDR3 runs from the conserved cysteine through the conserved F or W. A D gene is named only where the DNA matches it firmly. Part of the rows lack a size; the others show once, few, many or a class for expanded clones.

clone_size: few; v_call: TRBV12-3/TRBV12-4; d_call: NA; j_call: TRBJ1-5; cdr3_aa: CASSLSWVSNQPQHF; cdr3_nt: TGTGCCAGCAGTTTATCCTGGGTCTCAAATCAGCCCCAGCATTTT
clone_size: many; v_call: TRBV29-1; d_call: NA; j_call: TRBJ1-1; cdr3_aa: CSVEDWTLAEAFF; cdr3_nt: TGCAGCGTTGAAGATTGGACACTCGCTGAAGCTTTCTTT
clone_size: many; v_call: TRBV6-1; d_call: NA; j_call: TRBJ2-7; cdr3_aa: CASSVGRAYEQYF; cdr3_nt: TGTGCCAGCAGTGTGGGACGGGCCTACGAGCAGTACTTC
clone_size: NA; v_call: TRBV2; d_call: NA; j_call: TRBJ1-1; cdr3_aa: CASGEDTNTEAFF; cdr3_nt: TGTGCCAGTGGCGAGGACACCAACACTGAAGCTTTCTTT
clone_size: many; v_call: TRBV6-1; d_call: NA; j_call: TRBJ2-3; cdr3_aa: CASSGGQYF; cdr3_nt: TGTGCCAGCAGTGGAGGGCAGTATTTT
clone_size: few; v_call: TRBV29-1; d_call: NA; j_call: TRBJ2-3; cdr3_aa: CSADTQYF; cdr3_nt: TGCAGCGCAGATACGCAGTATTTT
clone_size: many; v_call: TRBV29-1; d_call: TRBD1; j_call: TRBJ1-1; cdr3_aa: CSTGRTGFITEAFF; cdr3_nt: TGCAGCACCGGCCGGACAGGCTTCATTACTGAAGCTTTCTTT
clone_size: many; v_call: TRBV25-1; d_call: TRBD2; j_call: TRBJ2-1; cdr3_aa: CASSEGLLGGRQDEQFF; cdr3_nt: TGTGCCAGCAGTGAAGGTTTACTCGGCGGGAGGCAGGATGAGCAGTTCTTC
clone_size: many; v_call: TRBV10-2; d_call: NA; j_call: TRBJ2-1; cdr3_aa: CASKGQGNDEQFF; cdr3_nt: TGCGCCAGCAAAGGCCAGGGGAACGATGAGCAGTTCTTC
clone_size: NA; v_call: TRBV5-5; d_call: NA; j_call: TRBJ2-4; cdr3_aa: CASSLEITANIQYF; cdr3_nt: TGTGCCAGCAGCTTGGAGATTACGGCAAACATTCAGTACTTC
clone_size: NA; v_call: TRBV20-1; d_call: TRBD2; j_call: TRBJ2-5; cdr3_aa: CSARPPLAEETQYF; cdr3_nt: TGCAGTGCTAGGCCCCCCCTAGCGGAAGAGACCCAGTACTTC
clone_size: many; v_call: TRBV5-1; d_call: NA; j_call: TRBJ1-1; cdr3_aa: CASSLRDTNTEAFF; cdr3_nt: TGCGCCAGCAGCTTGCGGGATACGAACACTGAAGCTTTCTTT
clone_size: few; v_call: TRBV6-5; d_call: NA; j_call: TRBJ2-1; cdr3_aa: CASSYLRLGGEQFF; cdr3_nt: TGTGCCAGCAGTTACTTAAGGCTGGGGGGTGAGCAGTTCTTC
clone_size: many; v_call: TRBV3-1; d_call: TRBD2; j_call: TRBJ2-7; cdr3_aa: CASSQDASGSYEQYF; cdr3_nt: TGTGCCAGCAGCCAAGATGCCAGCGGGAGCTACGAGCAGTACTTC
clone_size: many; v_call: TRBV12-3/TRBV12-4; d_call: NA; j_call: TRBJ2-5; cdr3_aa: CASGPAGQETQYF; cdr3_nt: TGTGCCAGCGGTCCCGCGGGACAAGAGACCCAGTACTTC
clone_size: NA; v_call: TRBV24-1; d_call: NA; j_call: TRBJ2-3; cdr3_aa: CATSDLGGSGYTQYF; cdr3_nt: TGTGCCACCAGTGATTTGGGGGGTAGCGGATATACGCAGTATTTT
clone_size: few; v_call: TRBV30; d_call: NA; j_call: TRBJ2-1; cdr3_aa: CAWGRELVNEQFF; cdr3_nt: TGTGCCTGGGGTCGGGAGTTGGTGAATGAGCAGTTCTTC
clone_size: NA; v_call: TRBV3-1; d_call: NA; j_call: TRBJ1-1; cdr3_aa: CASSLNPLGTEAFF; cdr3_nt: TGTGCCAGCAGCCTAAATCCCTTGGGGACTGAAGCTTTCTTT
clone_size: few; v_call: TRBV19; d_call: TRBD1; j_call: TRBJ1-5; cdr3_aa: CASGGQVINQPQHF; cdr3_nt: TGTGCCAGCGGGGGACAGGTAATCAATCAGCCCCAGCATTTT
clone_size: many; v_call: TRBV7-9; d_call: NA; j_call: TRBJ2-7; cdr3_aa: CASSMNRDWIDEQYF; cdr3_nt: TGTGCCAGCAGCATGAACAGGGATTGGATCGACGAGCAGTACTTC
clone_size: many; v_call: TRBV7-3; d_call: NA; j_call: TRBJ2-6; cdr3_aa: CASRKSSGANVLTF; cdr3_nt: TGTGCCAGCAGGAAAAGCTCTGGGGCCAACGTCCTGACTTTC
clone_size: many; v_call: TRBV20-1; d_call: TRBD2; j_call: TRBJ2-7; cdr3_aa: CSARDPGRAIYEQYF; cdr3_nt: TGCAGTGCTAGAGATCCCGGGAGGGCAATATACGAGCAGTACTTC
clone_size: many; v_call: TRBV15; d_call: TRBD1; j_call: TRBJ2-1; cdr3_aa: CATSRESTGWNEQFF; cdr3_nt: TGTGCCACCAGCAGAGAATCGACAGGGTGGAATGAGCAGTTCTTC
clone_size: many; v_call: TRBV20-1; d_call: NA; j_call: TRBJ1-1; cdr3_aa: CSARDRPPLEAFF; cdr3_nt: TGCAGTGCTAGAGATCGTCCACCCCTGGAAGCTTTCTTT
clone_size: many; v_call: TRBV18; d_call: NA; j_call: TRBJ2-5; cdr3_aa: CASSLAGPQETQYF; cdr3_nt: TGTGCCAGCTCACTCGCCGGACCTCAAGAGACCCAGTACTTC
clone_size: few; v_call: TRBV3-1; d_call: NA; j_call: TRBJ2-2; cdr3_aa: CASSQGLPGTGELFF; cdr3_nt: TGTGCCAGCAGCCAAGGTTTGCCGGGTACCGGGGAGCTGTTTTTT
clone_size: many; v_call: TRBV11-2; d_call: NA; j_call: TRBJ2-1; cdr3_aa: CASSSWTGTLNNEQFF; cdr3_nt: TGTGCCAGCAGCTCGTGGACCGGGACCCTGAACAATGAGCAGTTCTTC
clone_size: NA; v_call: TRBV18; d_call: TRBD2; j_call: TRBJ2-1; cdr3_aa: CVSSPYPMTSGSGDEQFF; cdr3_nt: TGTGTCAGCTCACCTTACCCTATGACTAGCGGGAGTGGCGATGAGCAGTTCTTC
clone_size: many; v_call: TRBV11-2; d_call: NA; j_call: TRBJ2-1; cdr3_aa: CASSSLIRENEQFF; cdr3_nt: TGTGCCAGCAGCTCACTAATTCGGGAGAATGAGCAGTTCTTC
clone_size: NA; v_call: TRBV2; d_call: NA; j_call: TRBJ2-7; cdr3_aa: CASSEAPVTYEQYF; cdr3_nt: TGTGCCAGCAGTGAAGCGCCGGTAACCTACGAGCAGTACTTC
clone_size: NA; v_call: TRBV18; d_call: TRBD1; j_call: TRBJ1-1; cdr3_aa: CASSPWAGGMDTEAFF; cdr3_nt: TGTGCCAGCTCACCTTGGGCAGGGGGAATGGACACTGAAGCTTTCTTT